This T cell receptor beta chain was identified in a study of blood T cell repertoires in COVID-19. Across the study: There were acute and convalescent COVID-19 samples, and they came from the United States, Italy and Spain.

This clone is classed as medium-sized (0.01 to 0.1%). Produced via immunoSEQ multiplex PCR; TCRdb's table is partial and in-frame only. Altogether 60,000 to 70,000 clones are present, roughly 84% being singletons, with the ten largest covering more than 7%. The germline V and J ends were trimmed by 3 bases and 7 bases, with 10 bases remaining between them. This CDR3 comprises 12 residues. Looked up from germline, CDR1 is SNHLY and CDR2 is FYNNEI. This rearrangement joins TRBV2 to TRBJ2-7; D possibly corresponds to TRBD2 (6 bases). Source material: peripheral blood. This clonotype originated in a middle-aged man with active COVID-19. CDR3 sequence reads: CASSDLAIEQYF. The CDR3 coding sequence is TGTGCCAGCAGTGATCTAGCGATAGAGCAGTACTTC.